A single sample is the source of the 19 T cell receptor beta chains below, sequenced in a study of kidney transplant recipient with SARS-CoV-2 infection. Via MiXCR, TCRdb re-called the reads, giving one row per CDR3 protein. The sample has 200,000 to 250,000 distinct CDR3 sequences; around 30% are singletons. The material sequenced was a blood sample, taken at baseline and around day 120 from a kidney transplant recipient. The origin of the receptors is a young adult male patient who had COVID-19 and was a kidney transplant recipient. Some T cells may be supplied by the graft donor.

This rearrangement joins TRBV7-9 to TRBJ2-4, with 7 bases aligning to TRBD1. The CDR3 is 15 residues long. Germline assignment: CDR1 SEHNR and CDR2 FQNEAQ (reference sequence). V was pared by 6 bases and J by 7 bases, with 12 bases of the junction left unmatched. CDR3 nucleotide sequence: TGTGCCAGCAGACCCCAGACAGGGAATTTGAACATTCAGTACTTC. Translated, it gives CASRPQTGNLNIQYF.

The table lists this clonotype with many counts. The genes are TRBV3-1 and TRBJ1-1; D not certain. The ends were cut back, 5 bases at V and 4 bases at J, with 23 bases in the middle. The length of the CDR3 is 17 residues. Germline V CDR1 and CDR2: LGHDT, YNNKEL (reference sequence). The CDR3 DNA sequence: TGTGCCAGCAGCGATAACGATCCCATTTCAATTCGCACTGAAGCTTTCTTT. It yields the protein CASSDNDPISIRTEAFF.

At least ten counts were recorded for this clonotype. The chain carries TRBV19 and TRBJ1-2; D not resolved. Germline V gene data show CDR1 as LNHDA and CDR2 as SQIVND (reference sequence). The V end was cut by 6 bases, the J end by 4 bases, with 15 bases between. The CDR3 is 14 amino acids. In DNA, the CDR3 is TGTGCCAGTAGAAGCAGCCGCCTTCTCTATGGCTACACCTTC. Translating it yields CASRSSRLLYGYTF.

Turning to this clonotype: A much larger clone lies a single base off, so this may be a read error. The chain is built from TRBV18 and TRBJ2-2, with D unclear. The CDR3 sequence is 13 residues long. Germline V gives CDR1 KGHSH, CDR2 LQKENI. CDR3 protein: CAGSPVLAGELFF. The CDR3, as DNA: TGTGCCGGCTCACCGGTACTGGCCGGGGAGCTGTTTTTT.

On this clonotype itself: A clone one base away is much larger, so this may be a read error. This chain joins TRBV20-1 and TRBJ2-1; 7 bases align to TRBD2. There are 14 residues in the CDR3. J was trimmed by 3 bases and V by 6 bases; bases with no gene match: 8. Germline values: CDR1 DFQATT, CDR2 SNEGSKA (reference sequence). The CDR3 here is CSATLAARYNEQFF. CDR3 DNA sequence: TGCAGTGCCACCCTAGCGGCCCGCTACAATGAGCAGTTCTTC.

This clonotype came up many times. This chain links TRBV4-2 with TRBJ2-6, with D possibly matching TRBD2 (6 bases). Germline CDR1 reads LGHNA; CDR2 reads YNFKEQ. Trimming left V 0 bases short and J 0 bases short, with 15 bases between. CDR3 length: 19 amino acids. CDR3 nucleotides: TGTGCCAGCAGCCAAGATCATTCTAGCGTCATCTCTGGGGCCAACGTCCTGACTTTC. It specifies CASSQDHSSVISGANVLTF.

Concerning this clonotype: One base away lies a much larger clone, so this may be a sequencing read error. The chain combines TRBV20-1 with TRBJ1-5, with TRBD1 as a possible D gene (5 bases). The CDR3 loop spans 13 amino acids. Trimming pared 5 bases from V and 1 base from J, leaving 9 bases between. Per germline, CDR1 DFQATT and CDR2 SNEGSKA (reference sequence). For the CDR3, the DNA is TGCAGTGCTCAGGGCCGAAGCAATCAGCCCCAGCATTTT. Protein sequence: CSAQGRSNQPQHF.

This clonotype was observed many times. V and J are TRBV11-3 and TRBJ1-2; D not certain. V was clipped by 5 bases and J by 4 bases, with 23 bases between them. Germline V gene lookup returns CDR1 SGHNT and CDR2 YENEEA. This CDR3 has 17 amino acids. The DNA of the CDR3 is TGTGCCAGCAGCCAGCTAGGCGATCTCGGAAAGACCTATGGCTACACCTTC. Translation: CASSQLGDLGKTYGYTF.

With regard to this clonotype: This clone may be a read error of a much larger clone one base away. The V call is TRBV6-9, the J call TRBJ2-7; D is unresolved. Germline V gene lookup returns CDR1 MNHGY and CDR2 SVAAGI. This CDR3 is built from 14 residues. CDR3 nucleotide sequence: TGTGCCAGCAGTTACTCCGGTCAATCCTACGAGCAGTGCTTC. It yields the protein CASSYSGQSYEQCF.

About this clonotype itself: With a much larger clone just one base away, this may be a read error. The chain has TRBV6-2 or TRBV6-3 and TRBJ1-2; D is undetermined. Germline V gene sequence: CDR1 MNHEY, CDR2 SVGEGT. This CDR3 is 17 amino acids long. The V and J ends lost 8 bases and 4 bases respectively, with 26 bases between them. The DNA of the CDR3 is TGTGCCAGCGGTCGCACGGGCTGCATCGGAAAGACCTATGGCTACACCTTC. As protein: CASGRTGCIGKTYGYTF.

This clonotype was picked up a small number of times. The rearrangement links TRBV25-1 to TRBJ1-6; no clear D gene. V was shortened by 7 bases and J by 5 bases, with 6 bases between the two germline ends. The CDR3 covers 12 residues. CDR1 MGHDK and CDR2 SYGVNS come from the germline V gene. CDR3 sequence reads: CASNRDNSPLHF. The CDR3 DNA reads as TGTGCCAGCAACAGAGATAATTCACCCCTCCACTTT. Complete variable domain (other parts from reference TRBV25-1 and TRBJ1-6): EADIYQTPRYLVIGTGKKITLECSQTMGHDKMYWYQQDPGMELHLIHYSYGVNSTEKGDLSSESTVSRIRTEHFPLTLESARPSHTSQYLCASNRDNSPLHFGNGTRLTVT.

This chain joins TRBV6-2 or TRBV6-3 and TRBJ2-3; D gene ambiguous. The CDR3 covers 13 residues. In germline, CDR1 is MNHEY, CDR2 SVGEGT. V was trimmed by 5 bases and J by 2 bases, leaving 8 bases between them. The CDR3: CASSAHITDTQYF. The CDR3 nucleotides are TGTGCCAGCAGTGCCCACATCACAGATACGCAGTATTTT.

Comment on this clonotype: It may be a read error: a sequence one base away is much more abundant. CDR3 bases: TGTGCCGGCAGTGAAGACCTGGGGAACACTGAAGCTTTCTTT. Protein product: CAGSEDLGNTEAFF. This chain joins TRBV25-1 and TRBJ1-1; D remains ambiguous. This CDR3 has 14 residues. Germline V gives CDR1 MGHDK, CDR2 SYGVNS.

This clonotype was observed a handful of times. The rearrangement links TRBV5-1 to TRBJ1-1; possible D gene TRBD1, 6 bases. The germline V and J ends were trimmed by 4 bases and 6 bases, with 16 bases remaining between them. Looked up from germline, CDR1 is SGHRS and CDR2 is YFSETQ. The CDR3 runs to 14 residues. CDR3 sequence reads: CASSRSPGHPEAFF. For the CDR3, the DNA is TGCGCCAGCAGCAGGAGTCCGGGACATCCTGAAGCTTTCTTT.

This clonotype was detected many times. V and J are TRBV10-2 and TRBJ1-2, with unresolved D. The germline gives CDR1 WSHSY, CDR2 SAAADI. This CDR3 has 17 residues. V was shortened by 5 bases and J by 4 bases, with 23 bases between the two germline ends. The CDR3: CASSKDVTSRKTYGYTF. The CDR3 DNA reads TGCGCCAGCAGTAAGGACGTCACTTCTAGAAAGACCTATGGCTACACCTTC.

This clonotype came up many times. This sequence joins TRBV7-3 and TRBJ2-3, with TRBD1 matching over 10 bases. The CDR3 covers 16 residues. Germline V gene data show CDR1 as SGHTA and CDR2 as FQGTGA. The V gene end was trimmed by 10 bases and the J gene end by 2 bases; junction bases not matched to a gene: 12. CDR3 DNA sequence: TGTGCCACCGGGACAGGGGACGCTCCCTTCACAGATACGCAGTATTTT. Its translation is CATGTGDAPFTDTQYF.

This clonotype occurred many times. The J gene is TRBJ2-2, the V gene TRBV6-1; D is uncertain. CDR1 is MNHNS, CDR2 SASEGT, per germline. Trimming stripped 2 bases from V and 7 bases from J, with 11 bases between. The CDR3 contains 14 residues. The CDR3 nucleotides read TGTGCCAGCAGTGAACTAGGAACGAACGGGGAGCTGTTTTTT. Its translation: CASSELGTNGELFF.

At least ten counts were recorded for this clonotype. The chain joins TRBV7-9 to TRBJ2-6; D possibly matches TRBD1 or TRBD2 (6 bases each). Trimming removed 2 bases from V and 2 bases from J, with 13 bases in between. CDR1 is SEHNR and CDR2 is FQNEAQ in the germline V gene (reference sequence). The CDR3 totals 17 residues. The CDR3 loop is CASSLRGQGTGANVLTF. The CDR3 DNA is TGTGCCAGCAGCTTACGGGGGCAGGGAACTGGGGCCAACGTCCTGACTTTC.

About this clonotype: A much more abundant neighbour one base away suggests this may be a read error. The final CDR3 position lacks the conserved phenylalanine or tryptophan, pointing to a likely read error. This chain joins TRBV24-1 and TRBJ2-1; unclear D gene. Germline V gene lookup returns CDR1 KGHDR and CDR2 SFDVKD. This CDR3 has 12 amino acids. Trimming pared 6 bases from V and 8 bases from J, leaving 10 bases between. Here the CDR3 reads CATSPGGDEQFS. CDR3 DNA sequence: TGTGCCACCAGTCCAGGCGGCGATGAGCAGTTCTCC.